One and the same sample provided the 6 T cell receptor beta chains below, sequenced in a study of T cell changes during pregnancy in multiple sclerosis. Assay: immunoSEQ multiplex PCR; the TCRdb copy retains only in-frame clones and omits some. This sample has 45,000 to 50,000 clones, with approximately 94% found just once. The sample here was CD8+ T cells from peripheral blood mononuclear cells, taken in the first trimester of pregnancy. Receptors were obtained from a female donor with multiple sclerosis, enrolled in a pregnancy study.

The V and J genes are TRBV27 and TRBJ2-7; TRBD2 aligns across 8 bases. Trimming removed 4 bases from V and 0 bases from J; junction bases left unmatched: 2. The CDR3 contains 14 residues. Germline CDR1 and CDR2: MNHEY and SMNVEV (reference sequence). CDR3 region: CASSSGGSSYEQYF. In nucleotides, the CDR3 is TGTGCCAGCAGTTCGGGGGGGAGCTCCTACGAGCAGTACTTC.

This chain links TRBV6-5 with TRBJ2-7; D is possibly TRBD1 (6 bases). Per the germline V gene, CDR1 is MNHEY and CDR2 is SVGAGI. This CDR3 comprises 15 residues. Deletions cut 5 bases from V and 0 bases from J, with 14 bases between. The CDR3 nucleotides are TGTGCCAGCAGTGGCCGGGACACCAGCTCCTACGAGCAGTACTTC. Translation gives CASSGRDTSSYEQYF.

The chain joins TRBV4-1 to TRBJ2-5; 8 bases agree with TRBD2. This CDR3 has 17 amino acids. Germline CDR1 reads MGHRA; CDR2 reads YSYEKL. Unmatched junction bases numbered 12, after V lost 4 bases and J lost 2 bases. The CDR3 DNA reads as TGCGCCAGCAGCCTCCACTGGCGGGGGGCCCCACAAGAGACCCAGTACTTC. This translates into CASSLHWRGAPQETQYF.

V and J are TRBV4-1 and TRBJ2-7; D ambiguous. The V end was cut by 4 bases, the J end by 6 bases, with 7 bases between. The CDR3 loop spans 11 amino acids. Germline V lookup: CDR1 MGHRA, CDR2 YSYEKL. As DNA, the CDR3 is TGCGCCAGCAGCCGCGGTGGCGAGCAGTACTTC. Translating gives CASSRGGEQYF.

The chain is built from TRBV7-9 and TRBJ2-5, with 10 positions matching TRBD2. The CDR3 consists of 15 residues. Germline CDR1 and CDR2: SEHNR and FQNEAQ (reference sequence). Trimming cost V 5 bases and J 2 bases; bases outside gene matches: 5. CDR3 sequence: CASSRLAGSQETQYF. DNA for the CDR3: TGTGCCAGCAGCCGACTAGCGGGCTCACAAGAGACCCAGTACTTC.

The rearrangement links TRBV4-1 to TRBJ2-7; 9 bases are shared with TRBD2. There are 14 residues in the CDR3. The V gene end was trimmed by 3 bases and the J gene end by 5 bases; junction bases not matched to a gene: 5. Germline loops: CDR1 MGHRA, CDR2 YSYEKL. Written as DNA, the CDR3 is TGCGCCAGCAGCCAGCGGGAGGGCCCCCACGAGCAGTACTTC. Encoded protein: CASSQREGPHEQYF.